The 14 T cell receptor beta chains listed next were all sequenced from one sample in a study of cytomegalovirus exposure and HLA in healthy donors. Primers for the PCR totalled 60 Vbeta and 13 Jbeta. Assay: immunoSEQ multiplex PCR; the TCRdb copy retains only in-frame clones and omits some. The table has 90,000 to 100,000 clones, around 79% seen once. The specimen was PBMCs. These receptors all come from a woman in her thirties or forties in good health and CMV-seronegative.

The chain is built from TRBV29-1 and TRBJ1-2; tentative D call: TRBD1 (5 bases). Deletions cut 7 bases from V and 3 bases from J, with 15 bases between. CDR3 length equals 13 residues. Germline V gene lookup returns CDR1 SQVTM and CDR2 ANQGSEA. CDR3 nucleotides: TGCAGCGCGGATTCCAGGGAGGACTATGGCTACACCTTC. As protein: CSADSREDYGYTF.

The chain couples TRBV4-3 to TRBJ1-1, with D possibly TRBD1 on 6 matching bases. The CDR3 contains 16 residues. Germline loops: CDR1 LGHNA, CDR2 YSLEER. Trimming stripped 0 bases from V and 3 bases from J, with 14 bases between. This chain's CDR3 is CASSQDGTGMYTEAFF. The CDR3 nucleotides read TGCGCCAGCAGCCAAGATGGCACAGGGATGTACACTGAAGCTTTCTTT.

This clone was recorded once. This chain joins TRBV20-1 and TRBJ1-1; D might be TRBD1 (6 bases). In germline, CDR1 is DFQATT, CDR2 SNEGSKA (reference sequence). The CDR3 spans 11 residues. The V gene lost 1 base and the J gene lost 11 bases, with 11 bases spanning the gap. CDR3 sequence reads: CSARVTGDAFF. The CDR3 DNA sequence: TGCAGTGCTAGAGTGACAGGTGACGCTTTCTTT.

The chain carries TRBV4-1 and TRBJ1-2; a weak D match, TRBD1 (6 bases). The V end lost 4 bases, the J end lost 8 bases, and 17 bases lay between the germline ends. The germline V gene has CDR1 MGHRA and CDR2 YSYEKL. There are 14 residues in the CDR3. The CDR3 region is CASSREMDSRGYTF. The CDR3 DNA sequence: TGCGCCAGCAGCCGAGAGATGGACAGCAGAGGCTACACCTTC.

The chain couples TRBV27 to TRBJ1-1; D perhaps matches TRBD1 (5 bases). CDR1 and CDR2 (germline): MNHEY, SMNVEV (reference sequence). V lost 8 bases and J lost 1, with 14 bases in between. There are 14 residues in the CDR3. For the CDR3, the DNA is TGTGCCAGCTCCCCCATGGGGGGGAACACTGAAGCTTTCTTT. Its protein product is CASSPMGGNTEAFF.

The chain links TRBV5-4 to TRBJ1-4; D gene ambiguous. This CDR3 contains 14 residues. Germline CDR1 SGHNT, CDR2 YYREEE (reference sequence). V was shortened by 0 bases and J by 8 bases, with 11 bases between the two germline ends. As DNA, the CDR3 is TGTGCCAGCAGCTTGGCGGGGATACGAGAAAAACTGTTTTTT. It is translated as CASSLAGIREKLFF.

This chain uses TRBV19 with TRBJ2-6; no clear D gene. The CDR3 has 15 residues. The germline gives CDR1 LNHDA, CDR2 SQIVND (reference sequence). V lost 3 bases and J 0 bases, leaving 6 bases between the germline ends. CDR3 sequence (DNA): TGTGCCAGTAGTATGTTCGGCTCTGGGGCCAACGTCCTGACTTTC. It codes for CASSMFGSGANVLTF.

The V and J genes are TRBV14 and TRBJ1-2, with D perhaps TRBD1 (5 bases). The CDR3 is 16 residues long. The germline V gene encodes CDR1 SGHDN and CDR2 FVKESK. Trimming shortened V by 1 base and J by 2 bases, and 14 bases separated the two germline ends. This chain's CDR3 is CASSQVTGRLNYGYTF. The CDR3 DNA follows: TGTGCCAGCAGCCAAGTCACAGGTCGCTTAAACTATGGCTACACCTTC.

The CDR3 bases are TGTGCCAGCAGCCCGGGGACTAGCGGAACCTATACGCAGTATTTT. It translates to CASSPGTSGTYTQYF. V usage is TRBV7-2 and J usage is TRBJ2-3; 11 positions match TRBD2. The CDR3 totals 15 residues. The junction had 8 bases not matched to a gene; V was cut back by 5 bases and J by 7 bases. Germline V gene lookup returns CDR1 SGHTA and CDR2 FQGNSA.

This clone occurred a few times. This chain links TRBV30 with TRBJ1-1; a weak D match, TRBD1 (5 bases). Germline values: CDR1 GTSNPN, CDR2 SVGIG (reference sequence). V lost 2 bases and J lost 5, with 21 bases in between. This CDR3 comprises 16 residues. The CDR3 DNA follows: TGTGCCTGGAGTTTTTTTCTCGGGACTTCTTTAACTGAAGCTTTCTTT. Its protein is CAWSFFLGTSLTEAFF.

The table lists this clone with a count of one. This rearrangement joins TRBV19 to TRBJ1-1; weak D call: TRBD1 (5 bases). The CDR3 consists of 15 residues. CDR1 and CDR2 from the germline V gene are LNHDA and SQIVND (reference sequence). Trimming cost V 7 bases and J 3 bases, with 18 bases left between them. The CDR3 DNA reads TGTGCCAGTACTAACCGTGGGGCCCTTTACACTGAAGCTTTCTTT. It is translated as CASTNRGALYTEAFF.

The chain recombines TRBV5-6 with TRBJ2-3, with 9 positions matching TRBD2. Germline trimming cut 4 bases from V and 2 bases from J; bases unmatched to any gene: 8. Per germline, CDR1 SGHDT and CDR2 YYEEEE. The CDR3 is 16 residues long. For the CDR3, the DNA is TGTGCCAGCAGCCCGGGGCGGGGGGGCTACACAGATACGCAGTATTTT. Encoded protein: CASSPGRGGYTDTQYF. The full variable domain, with the rest looked up from reference TRBV5-6 and TRBJ2-3, is DAGVTQSPTHLIKTRGQQVTLRCSPKSGHDTVSWYQQALGQGPQFIFQYYEEEERQRGNFPDRFSGHQFPNYSSELNVNALLLGDSALYLCASSPGRGGYTDTQYFGPGTRLTVL.

The chain employs TRBV6-5 and TRBJ1-1, with 7 nucleotides matching TRBD1. V was clipped by 7 bases and J by 1 base; unmatched bases: 9. The CDR3 runs to 15 residues. Germline CDR1 and CDR2: MNHEY and SVGAGI. This CDR3 is CASTPGGNRNTEAFF. CDR3 bases: TGTGCCAGCACCCCAGGGGGGAATAGGAACACTGAAGCTTTCTTT.

This clone was seen a handful of times. V usage is TRBV6-1 and J usage is TRBJ2-7; 7 nucleotides align to TRBD1. V gave up 7 bases and J gave up 3 bases; unmatched junction bases: 12. This CDR3 has 15 residues. Germline assignment: CDR1 MNHNS and CDR2 SASEGT. The CDR3 DNA reads TGTGCCAGCAAGCAAGCCGGGACAGAATACTACGAGCAGTACTTC. It yields the protein CASKQAGTEYYEQYF.